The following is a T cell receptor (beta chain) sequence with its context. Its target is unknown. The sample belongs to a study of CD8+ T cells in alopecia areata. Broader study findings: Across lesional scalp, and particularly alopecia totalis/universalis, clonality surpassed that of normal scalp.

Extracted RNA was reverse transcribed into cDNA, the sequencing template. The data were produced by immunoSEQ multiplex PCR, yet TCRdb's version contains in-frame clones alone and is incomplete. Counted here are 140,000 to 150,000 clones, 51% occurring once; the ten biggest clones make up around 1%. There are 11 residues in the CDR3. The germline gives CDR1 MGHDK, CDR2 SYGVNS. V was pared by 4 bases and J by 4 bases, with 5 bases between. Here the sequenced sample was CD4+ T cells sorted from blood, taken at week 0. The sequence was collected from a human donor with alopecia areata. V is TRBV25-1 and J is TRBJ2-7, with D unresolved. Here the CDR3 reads CASSVSYEQYF. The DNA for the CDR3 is TGTGCCAGCAGTGTTAGTTACGAGCAGTACTTC.